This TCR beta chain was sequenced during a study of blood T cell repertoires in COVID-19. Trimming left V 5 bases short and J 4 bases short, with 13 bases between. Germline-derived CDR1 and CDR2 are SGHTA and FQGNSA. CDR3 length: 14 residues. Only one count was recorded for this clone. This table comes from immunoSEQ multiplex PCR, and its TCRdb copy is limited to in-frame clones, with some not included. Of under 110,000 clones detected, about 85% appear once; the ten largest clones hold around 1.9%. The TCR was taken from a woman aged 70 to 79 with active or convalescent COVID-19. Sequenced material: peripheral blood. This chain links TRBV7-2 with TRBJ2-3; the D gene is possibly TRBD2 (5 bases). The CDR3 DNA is TGTGCCAGCAGCCCGTACTCTAGCCCAGATACGCAGTATTTT. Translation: CASSPYSSPDTQYF.